This TCR beta chain was found in a study of shared clonotypes between healthy human individuals. The germline V and J ends were trimmed by 2 bases and 0 bases, with 8 bases remaining between them. The CDR3 sequence is 14 residues long. CDR1 SGHRS and CDR2 YFSETQ come from the germline V gene. This table comes from immunoSEQ multiplex PCR, and its TCRdb copy is limited to in-frame clones, with some not included. In the table there are about 820,000 clones, 80% to 95% of which are singletons. Naivety among CD8 cells was defined by CD45RO negativity and positive CCR7 selection, thereby excluding terminally differentiated effector memory CD45RA+ cells. Regarding this clone: Its antigen remains unknown.

Study outcomes and limitations: In having few donors, the study represented limited genetic and exposure-history diversity. Investigators expected sequencing depth to affect clonotype sharing among donors. Naive subsets typically showed greater estimated richness than memory subsets. The study found about 4.6% of naive CD4 clonotypes shared across four donors.

The sequence was obtained from a man aged 25-45 years in good health. This chain joins TRBV5-1 and TRBJ1-2; D uncertain. The specimen was naive CD8+ T cells sorted from blood. The CDR3 region is CASSFIDSNYGYTF. The CDR3 nucleotides are TGCGCCAGCAGCTTCATCGATTCTAACTATGGCTACACCTTC.